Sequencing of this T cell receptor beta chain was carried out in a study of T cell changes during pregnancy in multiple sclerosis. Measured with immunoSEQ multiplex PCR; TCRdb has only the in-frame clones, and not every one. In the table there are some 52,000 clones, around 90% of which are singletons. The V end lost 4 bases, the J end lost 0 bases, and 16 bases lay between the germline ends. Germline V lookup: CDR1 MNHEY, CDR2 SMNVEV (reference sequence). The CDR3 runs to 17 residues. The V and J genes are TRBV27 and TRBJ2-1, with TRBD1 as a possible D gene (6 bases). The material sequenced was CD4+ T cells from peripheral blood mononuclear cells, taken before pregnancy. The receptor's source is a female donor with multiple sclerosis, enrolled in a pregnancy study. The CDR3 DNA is TGTGCCAGCAGTTCCAGTCGGGACAACCCCTCCTACAATGAGCAGTTCTTC. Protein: CASSSSRDNPSYNEQFF.